The sequence of this TCR beta chain was determined in a study of T cells in localized non-small cell lung cancer. Study-wide points: Of the tissues analyzed, uninvolved adjacent lung showed maximal T cell clonality, greater than tumor.

Assay used: immunoSEQ multiplex PCR; TCRdb lists only in-frame clones, some missing. The sample contains 45,000 to 70,000 clones, roughly 90% of which appear only once. The CDR3 is made up of 17 amino acids. The ends were cut back, 4 bases at V and 2 bases at J, with 18 bases in the middle. CDR1 SGHTA and CDR2 FQGNSA come from the germline V gene. Details on this clone: Its antigen is currently unknown.

Specimen: peripheral blood, collected before any cancer treatment. This TCR derives from a woman aged 40 to 75 with stage I lung adenocarcinoma. This chain connects TRBV7-2 to TRBJ1-3; the D gene is possibly TRBD1 (5 bases). The DNA of the CDR3 is TGTGCCAGCAGCTCAGGGATCGGGAGTCGCCCTGGAAACACCATATATTTT. Its protein is CASSSGIGSRPGNTIYF.